This TCR beta chain was sequenced during a study of OX40 agonist ivuxolimab in advanced cancers. In the study overall: The mean age was roughly 60 years, ranging from about 23 to 85, with more than 70% of participants male.

Germline V gives CDR1 SGHTA, CDR2 FQGTGA. This CDR3 region has 15 residues. V gave up 6 bases and J gave up 9 bases; unmatched junction bases: 10. Sequencing used immunoSEQ multiplex PCR; TCRdb keeps in-frame clones, though not all of them. The sample includes about 42,000 clones, roughly four fifths of them seen just once. This TCR came from an adult with an advanced solid tumor such as melanoma, head and neck, liver or kidney cancer. The sample was CD4+ or CD8+ T cells sorted from blood, taken in a trial of the OX40 agonist ivuxolimab. The rearrangement links TRBV7-3 to TRBJ2-1, with 11 nucleotides matching TRBD2. The CDR3 loop reads CASRPTSGSYGEQFF. The DNA for the CDR3 is TGTGCCAGCAGACCCACTAGCGGGAGCTACGGTGAGCAGTTCTTC.